The clone carrying this TCR beta chain was found a few times. This entry belongs to a study of blood T cell repertoires in COVID-19. The CDR3 has 15 residues. V dropped 8 bases and J dropped 2; count of bases not matched to a gene: 9. Germline CDR1 is SGDLS and CDR2 is YYNGEE. TCRdb's copy holds only in-frame clones and misses some; the assay was immunoSEQ multiplex PCR. The table shows roughly 270,000 clones, with approximately 80% occurring only once. The chain carries TRBV9 and TRBJ2-2; TRBD2 aligns across 7 bases. Material: PBMCs or T cells enriched from blood (not recorded which). The origin of this receptor is a man between 35 and 55 years old who had been exposed to COVID-19. The CDR3 loop is CASNAGTTNTGELFF. The DNA for the CDR3 is TGTGCCAGTAATGCCGGGACTACTAACACCGGGGAGCTGTTTTTT.